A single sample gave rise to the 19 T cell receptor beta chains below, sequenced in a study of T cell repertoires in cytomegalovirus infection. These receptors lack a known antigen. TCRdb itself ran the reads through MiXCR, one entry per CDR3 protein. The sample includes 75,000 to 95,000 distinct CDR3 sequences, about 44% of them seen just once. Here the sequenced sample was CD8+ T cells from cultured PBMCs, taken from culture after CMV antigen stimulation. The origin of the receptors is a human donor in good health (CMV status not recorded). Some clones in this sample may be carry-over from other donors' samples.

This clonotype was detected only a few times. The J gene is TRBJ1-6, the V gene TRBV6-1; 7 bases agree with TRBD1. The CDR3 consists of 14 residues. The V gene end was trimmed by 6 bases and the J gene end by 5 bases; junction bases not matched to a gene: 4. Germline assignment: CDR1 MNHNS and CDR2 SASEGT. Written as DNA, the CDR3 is TGTGCCAGCAGCAGACAGGGTGATAATTCACCCCTCCACTTT. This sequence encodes CASSRQGDNSPLHF.

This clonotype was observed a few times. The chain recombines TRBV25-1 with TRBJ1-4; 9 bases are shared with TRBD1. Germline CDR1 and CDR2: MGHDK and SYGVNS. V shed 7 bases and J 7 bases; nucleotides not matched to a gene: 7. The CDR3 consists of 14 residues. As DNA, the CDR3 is TGTGCCAGCACCCCGAACAGGGGGCTTGAAAAACTGTTTTTT. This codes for CASTPNRGLEKLFF.

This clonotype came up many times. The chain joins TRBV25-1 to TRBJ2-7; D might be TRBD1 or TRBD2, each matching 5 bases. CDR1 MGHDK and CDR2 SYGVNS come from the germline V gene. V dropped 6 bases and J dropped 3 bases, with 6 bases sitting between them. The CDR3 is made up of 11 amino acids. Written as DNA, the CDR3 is TGTGCCAGCAGGAGGGGCTACGAGCAGTACTTC. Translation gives CASRRGYEQYF.

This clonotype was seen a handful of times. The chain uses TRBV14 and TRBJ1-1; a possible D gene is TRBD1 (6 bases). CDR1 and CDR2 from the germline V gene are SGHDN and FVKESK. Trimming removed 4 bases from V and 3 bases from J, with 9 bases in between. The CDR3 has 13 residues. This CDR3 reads CASSLGQYTEAFF. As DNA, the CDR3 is TGTGCCAGCAGCCTAGGACAGTACACTGAAGCTTTCTTT.

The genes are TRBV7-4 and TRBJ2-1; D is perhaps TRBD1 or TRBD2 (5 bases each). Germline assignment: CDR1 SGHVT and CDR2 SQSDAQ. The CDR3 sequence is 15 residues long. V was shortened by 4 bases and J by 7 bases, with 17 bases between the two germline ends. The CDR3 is CASSYLGERWNEQFF. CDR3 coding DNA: TGTGCCAGCAGCTACCTAGGGGAGCGGTGGAATGAGCAGTTCTTC.

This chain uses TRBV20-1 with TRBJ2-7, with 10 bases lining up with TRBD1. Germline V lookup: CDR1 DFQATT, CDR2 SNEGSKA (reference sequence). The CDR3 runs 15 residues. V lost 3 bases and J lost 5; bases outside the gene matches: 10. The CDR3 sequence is CSARGGDRGYHEQYF. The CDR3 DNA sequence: TGCAGTGCTAGGGGAGGGGACAGGGGTTACCACGAGCAGTACTTC.

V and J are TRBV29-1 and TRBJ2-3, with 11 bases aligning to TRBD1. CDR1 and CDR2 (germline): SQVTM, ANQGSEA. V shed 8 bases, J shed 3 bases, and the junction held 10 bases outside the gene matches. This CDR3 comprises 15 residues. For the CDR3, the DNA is TGCAGCCTAGAGGAGGACAGGGGGCAGACAGATACGCAGTATTTT. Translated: CSLEEDRGQTDTQYF.

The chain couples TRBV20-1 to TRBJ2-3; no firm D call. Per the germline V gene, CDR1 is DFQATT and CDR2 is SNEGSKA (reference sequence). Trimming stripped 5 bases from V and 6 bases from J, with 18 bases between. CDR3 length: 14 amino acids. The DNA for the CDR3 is TGCAGTGCTGAGTTTGACCGAGCAACGGATACGCAGTATTTT. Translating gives CSAEFDRATDTQYF.

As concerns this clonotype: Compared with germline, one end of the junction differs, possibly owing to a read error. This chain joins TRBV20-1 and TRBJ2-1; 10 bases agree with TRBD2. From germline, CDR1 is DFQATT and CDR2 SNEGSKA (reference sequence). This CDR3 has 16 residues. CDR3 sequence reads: CSAGEPTSGPYNEQFF. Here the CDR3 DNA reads TGCAGTGCTGGAGAGCCGACTAGCGGGCCCTACAATGAGCAGTTCTTC.

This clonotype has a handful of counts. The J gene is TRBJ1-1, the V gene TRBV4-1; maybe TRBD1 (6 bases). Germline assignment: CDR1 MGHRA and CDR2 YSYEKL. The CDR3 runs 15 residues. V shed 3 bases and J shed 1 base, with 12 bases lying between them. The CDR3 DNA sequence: TGCGCCAGCAGCCATCCCGGGACACGGAACACTGAAGCTTTCTTT. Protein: CASSHPGTRNTEAFF.

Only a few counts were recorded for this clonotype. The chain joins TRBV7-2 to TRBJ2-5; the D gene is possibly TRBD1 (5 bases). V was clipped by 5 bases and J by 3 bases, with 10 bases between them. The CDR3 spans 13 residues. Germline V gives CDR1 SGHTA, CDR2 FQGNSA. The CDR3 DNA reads TGTGCCAGCAGCACCGAGACAGAAGAGACCCAGTACTTC. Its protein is CASSTETEETQYF.

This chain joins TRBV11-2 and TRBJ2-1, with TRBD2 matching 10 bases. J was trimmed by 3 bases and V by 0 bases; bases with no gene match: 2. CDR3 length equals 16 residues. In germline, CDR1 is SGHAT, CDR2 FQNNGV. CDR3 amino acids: CASSLELAGSYNEQFF. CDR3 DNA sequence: TGTGCCAGCAGCTTAGAACTAGCGGGAAGCTACAATGAGCAGTTCTTC.

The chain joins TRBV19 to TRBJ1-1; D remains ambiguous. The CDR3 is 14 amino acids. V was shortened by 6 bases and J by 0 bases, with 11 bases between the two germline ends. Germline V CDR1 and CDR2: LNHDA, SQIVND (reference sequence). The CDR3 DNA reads TGTGCCAGTAGCCTCGACGGATTGAACACTGAAGCTTTCTTT. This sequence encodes CASSLDGLNTEAFF.

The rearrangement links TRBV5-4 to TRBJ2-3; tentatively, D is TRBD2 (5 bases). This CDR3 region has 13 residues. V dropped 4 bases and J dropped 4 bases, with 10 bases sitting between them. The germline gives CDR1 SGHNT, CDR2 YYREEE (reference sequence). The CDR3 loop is CASSLALPDTQYF. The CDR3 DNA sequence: TGTGCCAGCAGCCTAGCATTGCCAGATACGCAGTATTTT.

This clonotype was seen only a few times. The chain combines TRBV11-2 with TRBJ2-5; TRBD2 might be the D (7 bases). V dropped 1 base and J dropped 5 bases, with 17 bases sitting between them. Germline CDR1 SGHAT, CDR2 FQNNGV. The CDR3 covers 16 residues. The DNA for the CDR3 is TGTGCCAGCAGCTTAGCGGGGGGCGGACCTAGGGAGACCCAGTACTTC. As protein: CASSLAGGGPRETQYF.

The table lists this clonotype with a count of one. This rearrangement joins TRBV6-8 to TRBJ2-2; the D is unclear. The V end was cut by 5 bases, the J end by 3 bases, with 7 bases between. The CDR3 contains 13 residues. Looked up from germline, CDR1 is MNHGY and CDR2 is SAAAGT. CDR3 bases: TGTGCCAGCAGTACCCGGCACACCGGGGAGCTGTTTTTT. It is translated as CASSTRHTGELFF.

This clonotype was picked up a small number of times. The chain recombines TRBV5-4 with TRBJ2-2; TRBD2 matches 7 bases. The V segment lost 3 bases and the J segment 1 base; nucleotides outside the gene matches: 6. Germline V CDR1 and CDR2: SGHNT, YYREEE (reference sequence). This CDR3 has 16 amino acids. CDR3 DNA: TGTGCCAGCAGCTCTAAGCGGGAAAAGAACACCGGGGAGCTGTTTTTT. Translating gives CASSSKREKNTGELFF.

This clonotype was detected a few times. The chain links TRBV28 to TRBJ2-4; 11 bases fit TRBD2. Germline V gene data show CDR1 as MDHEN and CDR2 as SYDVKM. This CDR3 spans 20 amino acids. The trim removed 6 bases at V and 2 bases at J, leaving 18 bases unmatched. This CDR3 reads CASRKSLLAGDWETKNIQYF. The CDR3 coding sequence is TGTGCCAGCAGGAAATCGTTACTAGCGGGAGATTGGGAAACCAAAAACATTCAGTACTTC.

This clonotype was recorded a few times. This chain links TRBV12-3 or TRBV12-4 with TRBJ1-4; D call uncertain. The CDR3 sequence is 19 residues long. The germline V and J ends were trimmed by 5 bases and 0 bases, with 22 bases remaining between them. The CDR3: CASSHSDDGYKATNEKLFF. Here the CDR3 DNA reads TGTGCCAGCAGTCACTCTGACGACGGATACAAGGCAACTAATGAAAAACTGTTTTTT.